The 15 T cell receptor beta chains reported below all come from one sample, sequenced in a study of beta chain features in type 1 diabetes. Investigators reverse transcribed all isolated RNA, so they sequenced expressed TCRB transcripts. Data came from immunoSEQ multiplex PCR; TCRdb stores just in-frame clones and leaves some out. The sample contains approximately 40,000 clones, roughly 50% of which appear only once. Sequenced material: stem cell memory CD4+ T cells from blood. The receptor set was obtained from a woman in her 30s in good health.

This clone has just a few counts. The chain uses TRBV18 and TRBJ1-2, with D unresolved. V lost 1 base and J 6 bases, leaving 15 bases between the germline ends. The CDR3 runs 15 residues. Looked up from germline, CDR1 is KGHSH and CDR2 is LQKENI. CDR3 in amino acids: CASSPLTEVHHGYTF. The CDR3 bases are TGTGCCAGCTCACCACTAACCGAGGTTCATCATGGCTACACCTTC.

The genes are TRBV2 and TRBJ1-2; a weak D match, TRBD1 (6 bases). The CDR3 has 16 residues. Trimming took off 2 bases at V and 4 bases at J, with 17 bases between the two ends. CDR1 and CDR2 (germline): SNHLY, FYNNEI. In DNA form, the CDR3 reads TGTGCCAGCAGTGAACGAAATGGGGGGGGGCTCTATGGCTACACCTTC. Translating it yields CASSERNGGGLYGYTF.

This chain joins TRBV6-1 and TRBJ2-7; a weak D match, TRBD1 (5 bases). Per germline, CDR1 MNHNS and CDR2 SASEGT. The CDR3 has 14 amino acids. The ends were cut back, 2 bases at V and 0 bases at J, with 8 bases in the middle. Here the CDR3 reads CASSETGFSYEQYF. In nucleotides, the CDR3 is TGTGCCAGCAGTGAAACAGGCTTCTCCTACGAGCAGTACTTC.

This clone was detected only a few times. The chain joins TRBV28 to TRBJ2-7; 7 bases agree with TRBD1. This CDR3 comprises 11 residues. The germline CDR1 and CDR2 sequences are MDHEN and SYDVKM. The J segment lost 7 bases and the V segment lost 7 bases, leaving 4 bases of the junction unmatched. CDR3 protein: CASKGALEQYF. The CDR3 DNA follows: TGTGCCAGCAAGGGGGCGCTGGAGCAGTACTTC. Variable domain in full (rest from reference TRBV28 and TRBJ2-7): DVKVTQSSRYLVKRTGEKVFLECVQDMDHENMFWYRQDPGLGLRLIYFSYDVKMKEKGDIPEGYSVSREKKERFSLILESASTNQTSMYLCASKGALEQYFGPGTRLTVT.

The chain carries TRBV7-2 and TRBJ2-3, with D possibly TRBD1 on 6 matching bases. This CDR3 is 15 amino acids long. V was pared by 4 bases and J by 3 bases, with 14 bases between. The germline V gene has CDR1 SGHTA and CDR2 FQGNSA. The CDR3 DNA reads as TGTGCCAGCAGCTCAGGCCTCAGGGGTACAGATACGCAGTATTTT. As protein: CASSSGLRGTDTQYF.

The chain is built from TRBV28 and TRBJ2-3; 7 bases line up with TRBD2. V was clipped by 6 bases and J by 5 bases; unmatched bases: 8. The CDR3 is 14 amino acids. Germline V gene sequence: CDR1 MDHEN, CDR2 SYDVKM. CDR3 coding DNA: TGTGCCAGCAGGCGCGCGGGAGTCGGAGATACGCAGTATTTT. This gives the protein CASRRAGVGDTQYF.

The chain employs TRBV7-2 and TRBJ2-3, with TRBD2 matching 10 bases. Germline values: CDR1 SGHTA, CDR2 FQGNSA. CDR3 length equals 18 residues. With V trimmed by 1 base and J by 3 bases, 10 bases remained unmatched. CDR3 sequence reads: CASSLEMIAGGLTDTQYF. CDR3 DNA: TGTGCCAGCAGCTTAGAAATGATAGCGGGAGGATTAACAGATACGCAGTATTTT.

This chain uses TRBV19 with TRBJ2-4; D is undetermined. The CDR3 is made up of 16 amino acids. Trimming took 4 bases from V and 0 from J, leaving 13 bases between them. Germline V gene lookup returns CDR1 LNHDA and CDR2 SQIVND (reference sequence). The CDR3 coding sequence is TGTGCCAGTAGTACGTCGGCGGAGCTAGCCAAAAACATTCAGTACTTC. Translated: CASSTSAELAKNIQYF.

The rearrangement links TRBV11-3 to TRBJ2-3, with TRBD1 matching over 8 bases. In germline, CDR1 is SGHNT, CDR2 YENEEA. Trimming cost V 5 bases and J 2 bases; bases outside gene matches: 6. The CDR3 is made up of 15 amino acids. CDR3: CASSGVTGDTDTQYF. The CDR3 DNA sequence: TGTGCCAGCAGCGGTGTGACAGGGGACACAGATACGCAGTATTTT.

This chain links TRBV4-3 with TRBJ1-2; D may be TRBD1 (5 bases). The CDR3 is 15 residues long. V gave up 4 bases and J gave up 7 bases, with 19 bases separating them. Germline assignment: CDR1 LGHNA and CDR2 YSLEER. The CDR3 here is CASSLRPGVESGYTF. The CDR3 DNA reads as TGCGCCAGCAGCCTTCGTCCGGGGGTGGAGAGTGGCTACACCTTC.

On this clone itself: At one of its ends the junction is not consistent with the germline gene, which may arise from a read error. The chain is built from TRBV7-7 and TRBJ2-3, with TRBD1 as a possible D gene (5 bases). Germline assignment: CDR1 SSHAT and CDR2 FNYEAQ (reference sequence). This CDR3 has 15 residues. In DNA, the CDR3 is TGTGCTAGCAGCTTAGATACAGGAGGCACAGATACGCAGTATTTT. Its translation: CASSLDTGGTDTQYF.

The chain is built from TRBV5-1 and TRBJ2-1; 7 bases match TRBD1. Germline lookup yields CDR1 SGHRS and CDR2 YFSETQ. The V gene end was trimmed by 3 bases and the J gene end by 3 bases; junction bases not matched to a gene: 3. The CDR3 is made up of 14 amino acids. The CDR3 is CASSSGQVYNEQFF. The CDR3 DNA follows: TGCGCCAGCAGCTCCGGACAGGTCTACAATGAGCAGTTCTTC.

This clone was observed once. The rearrangement joins TRBV7-3 to TRBJ2-1; D gene uncertain. Germline V gene lookup returns CDR1 SGHTA and CDR2 FQGTGA. CDR3 length: 12 residues. V was pared by 2 bases and J by 7 bases, with 6 bases between. CDR3 sequence reads: CASSLGQNEQFF. Written as DNA, the CDR3 is TGTGCCAGCAGCTTAGGCCAAAATGAGCAGTTCTTC.

In nucleotides, the CDR3 is TGTGCCAGCTCACCACCGAGCGGAGTCACAGATACGCAGTATTTT. It is translated as CASSPPSGVTDTQYF. The rearrangement uses TRBV18 and TRBJ2-3, with a tentative D call TRBD2 (5 bases). Germline V gene lookup returns CDR1 KGHSH and CDR2 LQKENI. The CDR3 extends over 15 amino acids. V lost 0 bases and J lost 2, with 9 bases in between.

The J gene is TRBJ2-7, the V gene TRBV19, with 8 bases identical to TRBD1. The ends lost 4 bases at V and 2 bases at J; junction bases unmatched: 7. The germline V gene encodes CDR1 LNHDA and CDR2 SQIVND (reference sequence). The CDR3 runs 15 residues. The CDR3 here is CASSRGRTGPYEQYF. CDR3 sequence (DNA): TGTGCCAGTAGTAGAGGCCGGACAGGGCCCTACGAGCAGTACTTC.